This T cell receptor beta chain was captured by sequencing in a study of CD8 T cells in Susac syndrome. Trimming took off 5 bases at V and 2 bases at J, with 13 bases between the two ends. This CDR3 spans 15 amino acids. The germline gives CDR1 MGHRA, CDR2 YSYEKL. Random hexamers were used to reverse transcribe the RNA input (about 0.5 to 1 ug). TCRdb reanalysed the immunoSEQ multiplex PCR reads using MiXCR and keeps one entry per CDR3 protein. The top ten hold about 0.089% of the sample, which has 150,000 to 200,000 distinct CDR3 sequences, around 94% seen once. Control patients had untreated stable or active relapsing-remitting multiple sclerosis by revised McDonald criteria. The CD8+ and CD4+ T cells were isolated magnetically using a negative isolation approach, whereas the TEMRA cells were enriched by FACS.

This clonotype was sampled from a human donor with multiple sclerosis. This chain links TRBV4-1 with TRBJ1-3, with unresolved D. Sequencing was done on a sample of CD4+ T cells from PBMCs. In DNA form, the CDR3 reads TGCGCCAGCAGCGACGGCCCGGGAGCTGGAAACACCATATATTTT. The encoded protein is CASSDGPGAGNTIYF.